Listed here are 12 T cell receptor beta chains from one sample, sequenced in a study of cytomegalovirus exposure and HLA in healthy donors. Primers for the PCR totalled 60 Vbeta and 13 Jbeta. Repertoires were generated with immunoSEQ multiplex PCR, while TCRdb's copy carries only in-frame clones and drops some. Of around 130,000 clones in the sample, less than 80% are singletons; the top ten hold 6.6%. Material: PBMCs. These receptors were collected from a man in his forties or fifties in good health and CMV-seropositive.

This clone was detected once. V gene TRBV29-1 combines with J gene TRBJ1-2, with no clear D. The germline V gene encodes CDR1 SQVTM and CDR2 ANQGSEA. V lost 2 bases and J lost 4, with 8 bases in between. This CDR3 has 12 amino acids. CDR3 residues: CSVEFRSYGYTF. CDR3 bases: TGCAGCGTTGAATTCAGGTCCTATGGCTACACCTTC. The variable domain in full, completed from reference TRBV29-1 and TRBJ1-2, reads SAVISQKPSRDICQRGTSLTIQCQVDSQVTMMFWYRQQPGQSLTLIATANQGSEATYESGFVIDKFPISRPNLTFSTLTVSNMSPEDSSIYLCSVEFRSYGYTFGSGTRLTVV.

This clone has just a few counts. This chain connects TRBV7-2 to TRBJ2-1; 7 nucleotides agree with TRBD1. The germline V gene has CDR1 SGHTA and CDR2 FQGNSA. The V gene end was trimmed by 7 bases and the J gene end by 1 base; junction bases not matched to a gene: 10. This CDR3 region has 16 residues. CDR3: CASNAPRQGSYNEQFF. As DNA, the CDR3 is TGTGCCAGCAACGCCCCCCGACAGGGATCCTACAATGAGCAGTTCTTC.

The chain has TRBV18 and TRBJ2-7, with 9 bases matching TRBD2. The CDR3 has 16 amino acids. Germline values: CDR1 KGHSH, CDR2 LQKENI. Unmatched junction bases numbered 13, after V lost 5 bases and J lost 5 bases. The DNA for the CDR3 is TGTGCCAGCTCAAGCCCAGCGGGGGGACTGCGCCACGAGCAGTACTTC. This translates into CASSSPAGGLRHEQYF.

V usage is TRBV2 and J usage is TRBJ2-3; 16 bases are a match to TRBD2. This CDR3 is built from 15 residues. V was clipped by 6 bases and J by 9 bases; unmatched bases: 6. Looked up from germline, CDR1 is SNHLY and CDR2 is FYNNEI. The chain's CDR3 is CASRTAGLAGGTQYF. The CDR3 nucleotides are TGTGCCAGCAGGACTGCGGGACTAGCGGGAGGGACGCAGTATTTT.

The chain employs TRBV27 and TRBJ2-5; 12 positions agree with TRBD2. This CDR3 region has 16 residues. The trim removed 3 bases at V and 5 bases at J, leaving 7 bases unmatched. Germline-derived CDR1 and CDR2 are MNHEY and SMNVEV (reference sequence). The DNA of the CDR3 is TGTGCCAGCAGTTTCTCTAGCGGGGGGGCGGCGGAGACCCAGTACTTC. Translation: CASSFSSGGAAETQYF.

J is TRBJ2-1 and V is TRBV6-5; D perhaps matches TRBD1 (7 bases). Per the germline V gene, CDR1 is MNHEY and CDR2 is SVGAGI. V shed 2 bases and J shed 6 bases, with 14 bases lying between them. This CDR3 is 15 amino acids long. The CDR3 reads CASSYGGTAGNEQFF. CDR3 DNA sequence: TGTGCCAGCAGTTACGGGGGGACAGCGGGCAATGAGCAGTTCTTC.

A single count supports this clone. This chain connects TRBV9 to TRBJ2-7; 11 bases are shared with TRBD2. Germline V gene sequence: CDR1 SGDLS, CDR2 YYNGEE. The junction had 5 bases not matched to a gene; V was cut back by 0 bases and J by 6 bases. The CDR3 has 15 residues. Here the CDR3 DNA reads TGTGCCAGCAGCGTAGATAGCGGGGGGGCAGGCGAGCAGTACTTC. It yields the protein CASSVDSGGAGEQYF.

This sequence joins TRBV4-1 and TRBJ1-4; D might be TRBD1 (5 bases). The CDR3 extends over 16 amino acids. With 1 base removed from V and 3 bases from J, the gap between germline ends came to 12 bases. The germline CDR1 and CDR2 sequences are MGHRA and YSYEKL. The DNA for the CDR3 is TGCGCCAGCAGCCAAGGCAGAAGGGGCGCTAATGAAAAACTGTTTTTT. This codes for CASSQGRRGANEKLFF.

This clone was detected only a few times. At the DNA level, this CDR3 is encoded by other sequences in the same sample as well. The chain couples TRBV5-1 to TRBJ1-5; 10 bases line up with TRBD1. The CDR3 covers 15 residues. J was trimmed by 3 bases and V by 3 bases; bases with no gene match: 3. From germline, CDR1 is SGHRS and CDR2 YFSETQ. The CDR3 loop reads CASSSGTGDNQPQHF. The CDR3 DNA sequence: TGCGCCAGCAGCTCCGGGACAGGGGACAATCAGCCCCAGCATTTT.

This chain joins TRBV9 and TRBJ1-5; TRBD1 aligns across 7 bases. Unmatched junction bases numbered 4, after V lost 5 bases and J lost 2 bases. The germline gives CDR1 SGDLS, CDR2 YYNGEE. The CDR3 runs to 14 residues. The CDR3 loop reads CASSTGDGNQPQHF. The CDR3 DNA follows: TGTGCCAGCAGTACAGGGGACGGCAATCAGCCCCAGCATTTT.

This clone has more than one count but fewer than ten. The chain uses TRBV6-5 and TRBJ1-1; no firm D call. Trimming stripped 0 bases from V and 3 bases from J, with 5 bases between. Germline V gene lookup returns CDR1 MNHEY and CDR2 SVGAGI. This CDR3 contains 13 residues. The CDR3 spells CASSYSSYTEAFF. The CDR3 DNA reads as TGTGCCAGCAGTTACTCGTCCTACACTGAAGCTTTCTTT.

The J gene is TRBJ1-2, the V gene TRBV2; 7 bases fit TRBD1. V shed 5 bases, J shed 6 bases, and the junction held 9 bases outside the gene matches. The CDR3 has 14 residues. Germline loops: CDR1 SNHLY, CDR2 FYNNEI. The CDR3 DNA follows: TGTGCCAGCAGTCGGTCCCAGACAGGGAATGGCTACACCTTC. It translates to CASSRSQTGNGYTF.